This TCR beta chain was sequenced for a study of OX40 agonist ivuxolimab in advanced cancers. About the research overall: Aged about 20 to 80 with a mean of approximately 57 years, they were under 85% male. Allowance was made for prior anti-PD-1, anti-PD-L1 or anti-CTLA-4 therapy, and about 40% had some.

CDR1 is SGHTA and CDR2 is FQGNSA in the germline V gene. The junction had 6 bases not matched to a gene; V was cut back by 5 bases and J by 1 base. The CDR3 covers 16 residues. The count of this clone is one. Here immunoSEQ multiplex PCR was the method, and the copy in TCRdb shows in-frame clones only, minus some. The table shows 77,000 or so clones, with approximately 86% occurring only once. This clonotype was obtained from an adult with an advanced solid tumor such as melanoma, head and neck, liver or kidney cancer. The sample was CD4+ or CD8+ T cells sorted from blood, taken in a trial of the OX40 agonist ivuxolimab. The chain is built from TRBV7-2 and TRBJ2-2; 8 positions agree with TRBD1. This CDR3 reads CASSRRTGMNTGELFF. The CDR3 DNA reads TGTGCCAGCAGCCGGAGGACAGGGATGAACACCGGGGAGCTGTTTTTT.